These 25 T cell receptor beta chains were all obtained from the same sample, sequenced in a study of blood T cell repertoires in COVID-19. TCRdb's table, derived via immunoSEQ multiplex PCR, lists solely in-frame clones and lacks some. The data contain about 80,000 clones, almost 85% of them singletons. The sequenced material came from peripheral blood. These receptors were collected from a man between 45 and 60 years old with COVID-19, enrolled during active disease.

The chain couples TRBV6-6 to TRBJ1-2; D is unresolved. Trimming cost V 5 bases and J 0 bases, with 13 bases left between them. CDR3 size: 15 residues. The germline V gene encodes CDR1 MNHNY and CDR2 SVGAGI (reference sequence). The chain's CDR3 is CASSNSPTANYGYTF. CDR3 coding DNA: TGTGCCAGCAGTAACAGCCCCACCGCTAACTATGGCTACACCTTC.

The chain recombines TRBV4-1 with TRBJ2-7; 8 bases fit TRBD1. With 2 bases clipped from V and 1 base from J, the junction kept 7 bases outside the gene matches. CDR3 length equals 16 residues. CDR1 MGHRA and CDR2 YSYEKL come from the germline V gene. Here the CDR3 reads CASSQFVQGASYEQYF. The CDR3 DNA is TGCGCCAGCAGCCAATTCGTGCAGGGGGCTTCCTACGAGCAGTACTTC.

This sequence joins TRBV6-6 and TRBJ1-3, with TRBD1 as a possible D gene (5 bases). V lost 6 bases and J lost 0, with 12 bases in between. The CDR3 has 15 residues. Germline assignment: CDR1 MNHNY and CDR2 SVGAGI (reference sequence). The CDR3 reads CASRAPTGSGNTIYF. CDR3 nucleotide sequence: TGTGCCAGCAGGGCTCCCACAGGCTCTGGAAACACCATATATTTT.

The chain uses TRBV14 and TRBJ2-1, with 8 bases lining up with TRBD2. Germline trimming cut 4 bases from V and 7 bases from J; bases unmatched to any gene: 15. CDR3 length equals 17 residues. Germline V gives CDR1 SGHDN, CDR2 FVKESK. CDR3 sequence: CASSPEVIAGWGNEQFF. CDR3 nucleotide sequence: TGTGCCAGCAGCCCTGAGGTCATAGCGGGATGGGGTAATGAGCAGTTCTTC.

This chain connects TRBV3-1 (or the pseudogene TRBV3-2) to TRBJ1-5; D perhaps matches TRBD1 (5 bases). Germline CDR1 reads LGHDT; CDR2 reads YNNKEL (reference sequence). The CDR3 length is 18 residues. V was trimmed by 3 bases and J by 2 bases, leaving 20 bases between them. The DNA for the CDR3 is TGTGCCAGCAGCCAGGACGGAGGGACCCCTTCGGGCAATCAGCCCCAGCATTTT. Protein product: CASSQDGGTPSGNQPQHF.

The genes are TRBV9 and TRBJ2-5, with TRBD2 matching 12 bases. With V trimmed by 3 bases and J by 0 bases, 6 bases remained unmatched. The length of the CDR3 is 17 residues. Germline loops: CDR1 SGDLS, CDR2 YYNGEE. The CDR3, as DNA: TGTGCCAGCAGCGCGCCAAGACTAGCGGGGGACCAAGAGACCCAGTACTTC. Translating gives CASSAPRLAGDQETQYF.

The rearrangement links TRBV10-3 to TRBJ1-3; 7 bases are shared with TRBD1. CDR3 length: 15 amino acids. Germline loops: CDR1 ENHRY, CDR2 SYGVKD. V lost 4 bases and J lost 0; bases outside the gene matches: 3. CDR3: CAISADRVSGNTIYF. CDR3 bases: TGTGCCATCAGTGCTGACAGGGTCTCTGGAAACACCATATATTTT.

This chain uses TRBV30 with TRBJ2-5; TRBD2 agrees at 7 bases. V gave up 4 bases and J gave up 2 bases; unmatched junction bases: 10. The CDR3 is 15 amino acids. Germline lookup yields CDR1 GTSNPN and CDR2 SVGIG (reference sequence). CDR3 coding DNA: TGTGCCTGGACTGCGACGGGAGGAGAGCAAGAGACCCAGTACTTC. Translation gives CAWTATGGEQETQYF.

Here the CDR3 reads CASSSTGGWTEAFF. The CDR3 DNA reads TGTGCCAGCAGTTCGACAGGGGGCTGGACTGAAGCTTTCTTT. The gene calls are TRBV6-5 and TRBJ1-1, with TRBD1 matching over 10 bases. After removal of 4 bases from V and 5 bases from J, the junction contained 4 bases not matched to a gene. The CDR3 length is 14 residues. Germline CDR1 reads MNHEY; CDR2 reads SVGAGI.

The chain recombines TRBV7-3 with TRBJ1-3, with unresolved D. CDR1 is SGHTA, CDR2 FQGTGA, per germline. The CDR3 is 12 amino acids. Trimming removed 5 bases at V and 3 bases at J, with 5 bases between. Here the CDR3 reads CASSPGGNTIYF. Written as DNA, the CDR3 is TGTGCCAGCAGCCCAGGTGGAAACACCATATATTTT.

The J gene is TRBJ1-6, the V gene TRBV7-3; D possibly corresponds to TRBD1 (6 bases). Trimming took 6 bases from V and 10 from J, leaving 13 bases between them. Looked up from germline, CDR1 is SGHTA and CDR2 is FQGTGA. The CDR3 extends over 13 amino acids. Here the CDR3 reads CASRQGVHSPLHF. The CDR3 DNA reads TGTGCCAGCAGACAGGGAGTCCACTCACCCCTCCACTTT.

V usage is TRBV5-6 and J usage is TRBJ2-1, with TRBD1 matching over 8 bases. The CDR3 consists of 14 residues. V dropped 4 bases and J dropped 9; count of bases not matched to a gene: 9. Per germline, CDR1 SGHDT and CDR2 YYEEEE. The CDR3 DNA is TGTGCCAGCAGCCTGGGACAGGCGCTCAGTGAGCAGTTCTTC. It is translated as CASSLGQALSEQFF.

V gene TRBV9 combines with J gene TRBJ2-2; D is perhaps TRBD2 (5 bases). Germline loops: CDR1 SGDLS, CDR2 YYNGEE. V was cut by 1 base and J by 5 bases, with 9 bases left in between. This CDR3 is 14 amino acids long. This CDR3 is CASSVRGLTGELFF. DNA of the CDR3: TGTGCCAGCAGCGTACGGGGATTAACCGGGGAGCTGTTTTTT.

The chain carries TRBV30 and TRBJ2-5, with 9 nucleotides matching TRBD2. The CDR3 contains 15 residues. Unmatched junction bases numbered 9, after V lost 3 bases and J lost 4 bases. CDR1 and CDR2 from the germline V gene are GTSNPN and SVGIG (reference sequence). The DNA for the CDR3 is TGTGCCTGGAGGGCGGGGGGGGCATATGTAGAGACCCAGTACTTC. Translation gives CAWRAGGAYVETQYF. Based on the CDR3 plus reference TRBV30 and TRBJ2-5, the full variable domain is SQTIHQWPATLVQPVGSPLSLECTVEGTSNPNLYWYRQAAGRGLQLLFYSVGIGQISSEVPQNLSASRPQDRQFILSSKKLLLSDSGFYLCAWRAGGAYVETQYFGPGTRLLVL.

V is TRBV2 and J is TRBJ1-2, with D maybe TRBD1 (5 bases). Germline CDR1 and CDR2: SNHLY and FYNNEI. CDR3 length equals 13 residues. V was trimmed by 6 bases and J by 0 bases, leaving 8 bases between them. The CDR3 DNA sequence: TGTGCCAGCAGGGGAGGGGCTAACTATGGCTACACCTTC. Amino acid sequence: CASRGGANYGYTF.

The rearrangement links TRBV18 to TRBJ2-3, with D maybe TRBD1 (6 bases). Looked up from germline, CDR1 is KGHSH and CDR2 is LQKENI. The CDR3 is 13 residues long. V was clipped by 3 bases and J by 8 bases, with 12 bases between them. The CDR3, as DNA: TGTGCCAGCTCACCTCCGGGCAGGGGTACGCAGTATTTT. Its translation is CASSPPGRGTQYF.

This clone was seen only a few times. CDR3 residues: CASSYSDEQFF. DNA for the CDR3: TGTGCCAGCAGTTACTCCGATGAGCAGTTCTTC. This chain links TRBV6-2 or TRBV6-3 with TRBJ2-1; D uncertain. The CDR3 covers 11 residues. V lost 0 bases and J lost 8, with 2 bases in between. Germline V gives CDR1 MNHEY, CDR2 SVGEGT.

The gene calls are TRBV28 and TRBJ2-7; possibly TRBD1 for D (5 bases). The germline CDR1 and CDR2 sequences are MDHEN and SYDVKM. The V gene lost 6 bases and the J gene lost 4 bases, with 16 bases spanning the gap. This CDR3 has 14 residues. The CDR3 DNA sequence: TGTGCCAGCAGAAGGGGCGAGTGGATATACGAGCAGTACTTC. The encoded protein is CASRRGEWIYEQYF. The complete variable domain, with remaining parts taken from reference TRBV28 and TRBJ2-7, reads DVKVTQSSRYLVKRTGEKVFLECVQDMDHENMFWYRQDPGLGLRLIYFSYDVKMKEKGDIPEGYSVSREKKERFSLILESASTNQTSMYLCASRRGEWIYEQYFGPGTRLTVT.

The gene calls are TRBV28 and TRBJ2-6; D perhaps matches TRBD1 (5 bases). The CDR3 has 18 residues. Germline CDR1 is MDHEN and CDR2 is SYDVKM. Trimming removed 5 bases at V and 1 base at J, with 18 bases between. The CDR3 nucleotides read TGTGCCAGCAGTCCTGGGGCAGGGTCTTTGTCTGGGGCCAACGTCCTGACTTTC. Protein: CASSPGAGSLSGANVLTF.

V is TRBV6-2 or TRBV6-3 and J is TRBJ2-1; 8 positions match TRBD1. From germline, CDR1 is MNHEY and CDR2 SVGEGT. V was pared by 6 bases and J by 12 bases, with 4 bases of the junction left unmatched. CDR3 length equals 11 residues. DNA for the CDR3: TGTGCCAGCAGCACACAGGGGGGGCAGTTCTTC. This encodes CASSTQGGQFF.

The V call is TRBV19, the J call TRBJ1-3, with 10 bases fitting TRBD1. Germline trimming cut 5 bases from V and 4 bases from J; bases unmatched to any gene: 8. There are 16 residues in the CDR3. Germline-derived CDR1 and CDR2 are LNHDA and SQIVND (reference sequence). CDR3 region: CASSSRTGGYGNTIYF. CDR3 DNA: TGTGCCAGTAGTTCCCGGACAGGGGGGTACGGAAACACCATATATTTT.

This rearrangement joins TRBV7-9 to TRBJ1-2; 7 bases fit TRBD1. The germline gives CDR1 SEHNR, CDR2 FQNEAQ (reference sequence). V lost 4 bases and J lost 3; bases outside the gene matches: 8. The CDR3 has 15 residues. In DNA form, the CDR3 reads TGTGCCAGCAGCTCTCACAGGGGAGAAGACTATGGCTACACCTTC. This sequence encodes CASSSHRGEDYGYTF.

J is TRBJ2-3 and V is TRBV29-1; D may be TRBD1 (6 bases). This CDR3 contains 15 residues. Trimming cost V 5 bases and J 6 bases, with 21 bases left between them. Germline V CDR1 and CDR2: SQVTM, ANQGSEA. For the CDR3, the DNA is TGCAGCGTTAGTTTAACAGGGTCCGCGGCGGATACGCAGTATTTT. Translation: CSVSLTGSAADTQYF.

Concerning this clone itself: The sample has other DNA sequences that encode this CDR3 too. The chain combines TRBV7-3 with TRBJ2-3; perhaps TRBD2 as D (5 bases). Per germline, CDR1 SGHTA and CDR2 FQGTGA. The CDR3 sequence is 14 residues long. V shed 5 bases and J shed 0 bases, with 9 bases lying between them. The CDR3 protein is CASSLSGSTDTQYF. The CDR3 DNA sequence: TGTGCCAGCAGCCTAAGCGGTAGCACAGATACGCAGTATTTT.

The chain uses TRBV19 and TRBJ2-6; 7 bases align to TRBD1. This CDR3 region has 14 residues. CDR1 is LNHDA and CDR2 is SQIVND in the germline V gene (reference sequence). V was clipped by 6 bases and J by 3 bases; unmatched bases: 2. CDR3 region: CASRGGGGANVLTF. For the CDR3, the DNA is TGTGCCAGTAGAGGGGGCGGTGGGGCCAACGTCCTGACTTTC.